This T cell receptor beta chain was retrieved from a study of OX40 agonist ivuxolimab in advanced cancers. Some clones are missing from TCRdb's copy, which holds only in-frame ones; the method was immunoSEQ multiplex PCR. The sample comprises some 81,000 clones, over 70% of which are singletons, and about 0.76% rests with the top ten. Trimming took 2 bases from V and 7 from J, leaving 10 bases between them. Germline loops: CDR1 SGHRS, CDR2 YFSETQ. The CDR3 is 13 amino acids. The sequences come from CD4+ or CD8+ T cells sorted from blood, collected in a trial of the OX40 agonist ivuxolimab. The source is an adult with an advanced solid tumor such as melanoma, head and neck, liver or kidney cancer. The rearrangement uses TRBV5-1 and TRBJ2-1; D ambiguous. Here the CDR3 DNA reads TGCGCCAGCAGCTTCAACATACAAAATGAGCAGTTCTTC. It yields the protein CASSFNIQNEQFF.